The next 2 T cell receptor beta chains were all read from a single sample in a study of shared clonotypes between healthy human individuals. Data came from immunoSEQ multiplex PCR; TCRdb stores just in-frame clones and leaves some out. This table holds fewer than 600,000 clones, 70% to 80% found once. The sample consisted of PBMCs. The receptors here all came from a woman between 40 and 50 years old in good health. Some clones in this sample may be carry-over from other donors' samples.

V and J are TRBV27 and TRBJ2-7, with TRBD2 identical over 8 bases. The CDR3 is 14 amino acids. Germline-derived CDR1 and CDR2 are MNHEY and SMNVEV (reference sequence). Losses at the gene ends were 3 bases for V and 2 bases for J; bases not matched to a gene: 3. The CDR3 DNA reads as TGTGCCAGCAGTTTTTCGGGAGGGCCCTACGAGCAGTACTTC. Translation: CASSFSGGPYEQYF.

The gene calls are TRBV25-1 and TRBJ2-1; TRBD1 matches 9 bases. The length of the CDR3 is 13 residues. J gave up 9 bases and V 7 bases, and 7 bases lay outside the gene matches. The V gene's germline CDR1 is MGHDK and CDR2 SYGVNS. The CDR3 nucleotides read TGTGCCAGCAACAGGGGGCTTCGGGGTGAGCAGTTCTTC. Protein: CASNRGLRGEQFF.